The present T cell receptor (beta chain) was sequenced within a study of breast tumors, draining lymph nodes, adjacent tissues. TCRdb itself ran the multiplex PCR reads through MiXCR, one entry per CDR3 protein. The sample contains 180,000 or so distinct CDR3 sequences, around a third of which appear only once. V was trimmed by 6 bases and J by 9 bases, leaving 21 bases between them. The CDR3 runs 14 residues. CDR1 and CDR2 (germline): DFQATT, SNEGSKA (reference sequence). In regard to this clonotype: Antigen: not known. This clone may be a read error of a much larger clone one base away.

Axillary draining lymph nodes of breast cancer patients supplied the node samples. Findings of the study overall: Data only fit, rather than demonstrated, lymph node origin of most tumor T cells.

The specimen sequenced was axillary lymph node tissue. The receptor's source is a female donor with breast cancer. Some clones in this sample may be carry-over from other donors' samples. The chain is built from TRBV20-1 and TRBJ2-1, with D tentatively TRBD1 (6 bases). CDR3 loop: CSAPGQVWDTEQFF. The DNA for the CDR3 is TGCAGTGCCCCTGGGCAGGTATGGGACACTGAGCAGTTCTTC.